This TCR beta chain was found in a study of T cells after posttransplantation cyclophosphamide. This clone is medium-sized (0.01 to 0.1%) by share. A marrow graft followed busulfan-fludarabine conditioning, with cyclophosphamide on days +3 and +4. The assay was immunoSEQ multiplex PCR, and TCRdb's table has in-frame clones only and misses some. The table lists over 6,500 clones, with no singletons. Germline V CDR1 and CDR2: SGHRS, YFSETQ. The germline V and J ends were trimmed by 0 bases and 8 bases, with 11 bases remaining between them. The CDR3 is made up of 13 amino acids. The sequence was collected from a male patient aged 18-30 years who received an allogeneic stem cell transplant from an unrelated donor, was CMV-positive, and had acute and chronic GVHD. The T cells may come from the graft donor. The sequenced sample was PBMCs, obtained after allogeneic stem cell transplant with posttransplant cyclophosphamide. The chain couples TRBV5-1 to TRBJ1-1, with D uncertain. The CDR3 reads CASSLAGIREAFF. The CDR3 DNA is TGCGCCAGCAGCTTGGCCGGGATCCGGGAAGCTTTCTTT.